A selection of T cell receptor beta chains follows, all from one sample in a study of cytomegalovirus exposure and HLA in healthy donors. Profiling relied on immunoSEQ multiplex PCR, and the TCRdb table lists in-frame clones only, not all of them. The table has about 400,000 clones, around 86% seen once. Sequenced sample: PBMCs. Receptors originate from a woman under 30 in good health and CMV-seronegative. Both conserved end residues are part of each CDR3. D genes are given only for firm matches. Some rows mark clone size as missing; the rest say once, few, many or name a class of expanded clone.

clone size,J gene,CDR3 length,D gene,V gene,CDR3 DNA,CDR3 protein
.,TRBJ2-7,17,TRBD2,TRBV27,TGTGCCAGCAGTTTATTCCTAGCGGGAGGGAAAGCCTACGAGCAGTACTTC,CASSLFLAGGKAYEQYF
.,TRBJ2-2,14,.,TRBV5-1,TGCGCCAGCAGCTGGACAGTGAACACCGGGGAGCTGTTTTTT,CASSWTVNTGELFF
.,TRBJ1-5,16,.,TRBV7-7,TGTGCCAGCAGCTTAGAGGGAGGATCTAGCAATCAGCCCCAGCATTTT,CASSLEGGSSNQPQHF
.,TRBJ2-1,13,.,TRBV30,TGTGCCTGGAATTATCGCAGGGTCAATGAGCAGTTCTTC,CAWNYRRVNEQFF
.,TRBJ1-4,15,.,TRBV5-3,TGTGCCAGAAGCTTGACCGCCTGGGCTCGGGAAAAACTGTTTTTT,CARSLTAWAREKLFF
.,TRBJ1-1,11,.,TRBV30,TGTGCCAGCAGGGAAGTTACTGAAGCTTTCTTT,CASREVTEAFF
.,TRBJ2-4,12,.,TRBV19,TGTGCCAGTAGCGAGACAGGCAACATTCAGTACTTC,CASSETGNIQYF
.,TRBJ1-5,12,.,TRBV6-4,TGTGCCAGCCCCAGACAGTCAGTAGCCCAGCATTTT,CASPRQSVAQHF
.,TRBJ1-2,16,.,TRBV4-1,TGCGCCAGCAGCCAAGAATGGCACAGCTCCCGCTATGGCTACACCTTC,CASSQEWHSSRYGYTF
.,TRBJ2-6,16,.,TRBV28,TGTGCCAGCCTCCCCGGGGTCCACTCTGGGGCCAACGTCCTGACTTTC,CASLPGVHSGANVLTF
.,TRBJ2-2,16,TRBD1,TRBV15,TGTGCCACCAGCGGTGGTAAGGGGGCCAACACCGGGGAGCTGTTTTTT,CATSGGKGANTGELFF
.,TRBJ1-2,16,.,TRBV4-1,TGCGCCAGCAGCCAAGAAACCCGGGGGGGGACCTATGGCTACACCTTC,CASSQETRGGTYGYTF
once,TRBJ2-2,15,.,TRBV5-1,TGCGCCAGCAGCTTGAGGGACGGGAGCACCGGGGAGCTGTTTTTT,CASSLRDGSTGELFF
.,TRBJ1-2,16,TRBD1,TRBV6-5,TGTGCCAGCAGTTACTCGATAGGCACGACAGGGAATGGCTACACCTTC,CASSYSIGTTGNGYTF
.,TRBJ2-7,13,.,TRBV7-9,TGTGCCAGCAGCTTAGCCAGGGATGGTGAGCAGTACTTC,CASSLARDGEQYF
.,TRBJ1-1,16,.,TRBV25-1,TGTGCCAGCAGTGAATGGGTTGGCGGGGGGCTTACTGAAGCTTTCTTT,CASSEWVGGGLTEAFF
.,TRBJ2-1,16,TRBD2,TRBV5-1,TGCGCCAGCAGCTTGGCCGGGACTAGCACTCCCAATGAGCAGTTCTTC,CASSLAGTSTPNEQFF
.,TRBJ2-7,14,.,TRBV14,TGTGCCAGCAGCCAAGGCGGGCCCTCCTACGAGCAGTACTTC,CASSQGGPSYEQYF
.,TRBJ2-5,16,TRBD2,TRBV4-1,TGCGCCAGCAGCCCCGGTTTACGCGGGGGAGCAGAGACCCAGTACTTC,CASSPGLRGGAETQYF
.,TRBJ1-1,16,.,TRBV5-4,TGTGCCAGCAGCTGGACTTATTACAGGGAGAACACTGAAGCTTTCTTT,CASSWTYYRENTEAFF
few,TRBJ2-7,15,TRBD1,TRBV6-5,TGTGCCAGCAGTTACCGAGACAGGGGGTCCTACGAGCAGTACTTC,CASSYRDRGSYEQYF
.,TRBJ2-1,13,TRBD2,TRBV19,TGTGCCAGTATCGGGACTAGCAGCAATGAGCAGTTCTTC,CASIGTSSNEQFF
.,TRBJ2-7,15,TRBD1,TRBV11-1,TGTGCCAGCAGCCAGCCCGGGACAGCTTCTTACGAGCAGTACTTC,CASSQPGTASYEQYF
.,TRBJ2-7,15,.,TRBV5-1,TGCGCCAGCAGCTTGGGACACAAGACCTCCTACGAGCAGTACTTC,CASSLGHKTSYEQYF
.,TRBJ1-1,12,.,TRBV5-5,TGTGCCAGCAGTTCGAGAAACACTGAAGCTTTCTTT,CASSSRNTEAFF
.,TRBJ2-1,15,.,TRBV27,TGTGCCAGCAGTTTTGTTTTTAACTCCTACAATGAGCAGTTCTTC,CASSFVFNSYNEQFF
.,TRBJ1-1,15,TRBD1,TRBV6-5,TGTGCCAGCAGTTACTCCGGGACAGGGGTCTTTGAAGCTTTCTTT,CASSYSGTGVFEAFF
.,TRBJ1-2,15,.,TRBV15,TGTGCCACCAGCAGGCAGGATCGAGGGCCCTATGGCTACACCTTC,CATSRQDRGPYGYTF
.,TRBJ2-7,18,TRBD1,TRBV15,TGTGCCACCAGCCCACGAGGCAGGGGGCTACCGATGGTGTACGAGCAGTACTTC,CATSPRGRGLPMVYEQYF
.,TRBJ2-3,13,.,TRBV2,TGTGCCAGCAGCCGACAGGAGAGAGATACGCAGTATTTT,CASSRQERDTQYF
.,TRBJ1-1,10,.,TRBV29-1,TGCAGCGTTGTGGGGGGACTGGCTTTCTTT,CSVVGGLAFF
.,TRBJ2-1,15,TRBD2,TRBV11-2,TGTGCCAGCAGCTTTGGCGGGGGGCCCAACAATGAGCAGTTCTTC,CASSFGGGPNNEQFF
.,TRBJ2-5,16,TRBD2,TRBV5-1,TGCGCCAGCAGCTTGTCGGCTAGCGGGAGCCAAGAGACCCAGTACTTC,CASSLSASGSQETQYF
.,TRBJ2-7,12,.,TRBV4-1,TGCGCCAGCAGCCAGACTGGTGGCGAGCAGTACTTC,CASSQTGGEQYF
.,TRBJ2-1,15,.,TRBV5-1,TGCGCCAGCAGCTTGGCAGCGTCGAGCTACAATGAGCAGTTCTTC,CASSLAASSYNEQFF
.,TRBJ2-3,17,.,TRBV7-9,TGTGCCAGCAGCTTTCCTGAGGCGGTTGGAGGCACAGATACGCAGTATTTT,CASSFPEAVGGTDTQYF
.,TRBJ2-7,14,.,TRBV27,TGTGCCAGCAGGGTTCACGGGGACTCCTACGAGCAGTACTTC,CASRVHGDSYEQYF
once,TRBJ2-2,16,.,TRBV5-1,TGCGCCAGCAGCCCCGGGACACAAGCGAACACCGGGGAGCTGTTTTTT,CASSPGTQANTGELFF
.,TRBJ2-2,15,TRBD2,TRBV6-5,TGTGCCAGCAGTTTTCGGACTAGCGGCACCGGGGAGCTGTTTTTT,CASSFRTSGTGELFF
.,TRBJ2-6,14,.,TRBV5-4,TGTGCCAGCAGAGGGGGCTCTGGGGCCAACGTCCTGACTTTC,CASRGGSGANVLTF
.,TRBJ2-1,14,TRBD2,TRBV11-2,TGTGCCAGCAGCGCAAGCGGGATAAACAATGAGCAGTTCTTC,CASSASGINNEQFF
.,TRBJ2-3,15,TRBD2,TRBV5-4,TGTGCCAGCAGGAGCGGGGGGGCTGGTCCAGATACGCAGTATTTT,CASRSGGAGPDTQYF
.,TRBJ1-5,16,.,TRBV2,TGTGCCAGCAGTGAAGCGCTTCAGTATAGCAATCAGCCCCAGCATTTT,CASSEALQYSNQPQHF
.,TRBJ2-3,14,TRBD1,TRBV5-1,TGCGCCAGCAGCTTCGGGACAGGAGAAGATACGCAGTATTTT,CASSFGTGEDTQYF
.,TRBJ1-5,14,.,TRBV2,TGTGCCAGCAGCGCCAGAAGTGGCAATCAGCCCCAGCATTTT,CASSARSGNQPQHF
once,TRBJ2-7,16,.,TRBV14,TGTGCCAGCAGCCAAGATGTTGGTCTGGGGGCATCCGAGCAGTACTTC,CASSQDVGLGASEQYF
once,TRBJ1-4,13,.,TRBV5-1,TGCGCCAGCAGCTTAGACGGCGGGGGAAAACTGTTTTTT,CASSLDGGGKLFF
once,TRBJ2-7,13,.,TRBV29-1,TGCAGCGTTGAAGACAACCAGGGCTACGAGCAGTACTTC,CSVEDNQGYEQYF
few,TRBJ1-5,14,TRBD1,TRBV30,TGTGCCTGGTCCCGGACAGGGGGCAATCAGCCCCAGCATTTT,CAWSRTGGNQPQHF
.,TRBJ2-2,13,.,TRBV28,TGTGCCAGCGGGAGCCTGAGTACCGGGGAGCTGTTTTTT,CASGSLSTGELFF
.,TRBJ2-1,15,TRBD1,TRBV9,TGTGCCAGCAGCCCTCAGGACAGGGCCTACAATGAGCAGTTCTTC,CASSPQDRAYNEQFF
.,TRBJ1-4,17,.,TRBV10-2,TGCGCCAGCAGTGAGTCGTTGGAGGGCTATCGCACAGGAAAACTGTTTTTT,CASSESLEGYRTGKLFF
.,TRBJ1-2,13,.,TRBV5-8,TGTGCCAGCAGCCCCGGACAGACCTATGGCTACACCTTC,CASSPGQTYGYTF